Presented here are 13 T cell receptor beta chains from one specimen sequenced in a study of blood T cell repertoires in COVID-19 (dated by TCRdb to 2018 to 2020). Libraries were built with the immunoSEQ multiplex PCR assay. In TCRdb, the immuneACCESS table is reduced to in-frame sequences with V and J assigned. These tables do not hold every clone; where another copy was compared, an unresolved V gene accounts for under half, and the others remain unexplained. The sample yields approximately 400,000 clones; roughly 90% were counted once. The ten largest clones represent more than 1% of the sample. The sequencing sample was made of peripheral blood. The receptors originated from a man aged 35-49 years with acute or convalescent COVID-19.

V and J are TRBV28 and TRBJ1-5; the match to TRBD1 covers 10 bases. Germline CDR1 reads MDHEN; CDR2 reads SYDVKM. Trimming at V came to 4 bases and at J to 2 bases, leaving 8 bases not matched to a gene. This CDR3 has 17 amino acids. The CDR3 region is CASSSPPGTGGNQPQHF. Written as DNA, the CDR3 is TGTGCCAGCAGTTCTCCCCCCGGGACAGGGGGCAATCAGCCCCAGCATTTT.

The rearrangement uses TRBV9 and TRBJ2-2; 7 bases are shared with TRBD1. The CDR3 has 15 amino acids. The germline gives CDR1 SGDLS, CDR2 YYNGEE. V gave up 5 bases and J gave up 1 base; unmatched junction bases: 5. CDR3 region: CASRRRQGNTGELFF. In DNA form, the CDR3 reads TGTGCCAGCAGACGGAGACAGGGGAACACCGGGGAGCTGTTTTTT. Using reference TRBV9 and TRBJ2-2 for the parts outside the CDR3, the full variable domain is DSGVTQTPKHLITATGQRVTLRCSPRSGDLSVYWYQQSLDQGLQFLIQYYNGEERAKGNILERFSAQQFPDLHSELNLSSLELGDSALYFCASRRRQGNTGELFFGEGSRLTVL.

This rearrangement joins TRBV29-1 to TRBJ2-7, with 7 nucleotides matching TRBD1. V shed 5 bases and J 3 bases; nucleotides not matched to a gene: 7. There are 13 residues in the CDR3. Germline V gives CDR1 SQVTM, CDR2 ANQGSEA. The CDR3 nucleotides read TGCAGCGTTACGGGACAGATGAACTACGAGCAGTACTTC. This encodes CSVTGQMNYEQYF.

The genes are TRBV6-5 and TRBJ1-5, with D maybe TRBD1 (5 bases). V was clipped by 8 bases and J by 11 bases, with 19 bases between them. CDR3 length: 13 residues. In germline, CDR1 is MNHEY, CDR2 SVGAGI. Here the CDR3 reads CASAGSQGRAQHF. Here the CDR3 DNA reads TGTGCCAGCGCGGGGTCCCAGGGAAGGGCCCAGCATTTT.

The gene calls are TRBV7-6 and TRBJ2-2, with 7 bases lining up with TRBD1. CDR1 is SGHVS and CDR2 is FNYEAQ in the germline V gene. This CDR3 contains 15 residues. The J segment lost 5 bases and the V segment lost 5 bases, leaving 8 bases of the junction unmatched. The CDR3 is CASSQQGPGTGELFF. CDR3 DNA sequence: TGTGCCAGCAGCCAACAGGGGCCGGGTACCGGGGAGCTGTTTTTT.

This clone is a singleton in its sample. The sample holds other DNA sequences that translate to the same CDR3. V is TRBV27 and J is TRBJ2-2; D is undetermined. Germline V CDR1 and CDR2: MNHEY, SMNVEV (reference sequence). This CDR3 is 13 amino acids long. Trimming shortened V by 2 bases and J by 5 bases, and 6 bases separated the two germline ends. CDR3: CASSLGRTGELFF. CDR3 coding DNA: TGTGCCAGCAGTTTAGGGCGAACCGGGGAGCTGTTTTTT.

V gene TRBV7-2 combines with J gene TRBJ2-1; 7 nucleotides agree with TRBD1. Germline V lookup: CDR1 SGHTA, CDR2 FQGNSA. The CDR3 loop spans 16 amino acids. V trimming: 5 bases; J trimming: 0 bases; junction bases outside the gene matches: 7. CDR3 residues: CASSAPGTDSYNEQFF. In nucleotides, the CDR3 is TGTGCCAGCAGCGCCCCCGGGACAGACTCCTACAATGAGCAGTTCTTC.

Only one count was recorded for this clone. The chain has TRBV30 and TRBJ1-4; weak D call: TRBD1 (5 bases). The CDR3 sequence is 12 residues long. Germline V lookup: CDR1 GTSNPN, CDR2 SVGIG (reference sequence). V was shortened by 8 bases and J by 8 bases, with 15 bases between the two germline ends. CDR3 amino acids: CALSGTSEKLFF. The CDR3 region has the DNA TGTGCCCTGAGCGGGACCAGCGAAAAACTGTTTTTT. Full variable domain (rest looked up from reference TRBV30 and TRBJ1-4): SQTIHQWPATLVQPVGSPLSLECTVEGTSNPNLYWYRQAAGRGLQLLFYSVGIGQISSEVPQNLSASRPQDRQFILSSKKLLLSDSGFYLCALSGTSEKLFFGSGTQLSVL.

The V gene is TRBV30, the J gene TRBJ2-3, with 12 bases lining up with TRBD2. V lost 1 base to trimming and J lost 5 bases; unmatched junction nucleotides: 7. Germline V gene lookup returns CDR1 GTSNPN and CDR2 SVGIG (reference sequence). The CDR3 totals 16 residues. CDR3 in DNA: TGTGCCTGGAGTGCGGTGCCTAGCGGGAGGGGAGATACGCAGTATTTT. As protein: CAWSAVPSGRGDTQYF.

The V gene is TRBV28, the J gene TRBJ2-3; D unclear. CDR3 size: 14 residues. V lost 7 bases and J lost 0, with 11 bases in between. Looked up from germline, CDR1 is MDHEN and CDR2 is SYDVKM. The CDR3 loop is CASNEDSSTDTQYF. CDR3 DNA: TGTGCCAGCAATGAAGACTCTAGCACAGATACGCAGTATTTT. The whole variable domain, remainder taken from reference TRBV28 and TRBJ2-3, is DVKVTQSSRYLVKRTGEKVFLECVQDMDHENMFWYRQDPGLGLRLIYFSYDVKMKEKGDIPEGYSVSREKKERFSLILESASTNQTSMYLCASNEDSSTDTQYFGPGTRLTVL.

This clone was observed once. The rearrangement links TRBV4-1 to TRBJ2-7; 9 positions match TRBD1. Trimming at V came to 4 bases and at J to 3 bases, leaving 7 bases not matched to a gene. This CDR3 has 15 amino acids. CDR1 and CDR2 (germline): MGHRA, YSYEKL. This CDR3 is CASSPQGQGFYEQYF. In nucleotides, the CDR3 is TGCGCCAGCAGCCCCCAAGGACAGGGGTTCTACGAGCAGTACTTC.

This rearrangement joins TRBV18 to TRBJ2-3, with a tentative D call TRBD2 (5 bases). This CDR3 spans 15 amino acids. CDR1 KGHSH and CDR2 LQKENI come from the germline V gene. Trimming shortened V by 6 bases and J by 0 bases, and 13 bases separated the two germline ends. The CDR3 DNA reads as TGTGCCAGCTCTACCGAGGACTGGAGCACAGATACGCAGTATTTT. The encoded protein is CASSTEDWSTDTQYF. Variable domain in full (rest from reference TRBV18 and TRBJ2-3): NAGVMQNPRHLVRRRGQEARLRCSPMKGHSHVYWYRQLPEEGLKFMVYLQKENIIDESGMPKERFSAEFPKEGPSILRIQQVVRGDSAAYFCASSTEDWSTDTQYFGPGTRLTVL.

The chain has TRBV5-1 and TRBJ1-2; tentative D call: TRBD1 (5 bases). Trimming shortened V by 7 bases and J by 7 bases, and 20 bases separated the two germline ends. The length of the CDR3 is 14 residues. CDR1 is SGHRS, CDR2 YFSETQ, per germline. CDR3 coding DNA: TGCGCCAGCTCCCTGGGGCAGGGAAGGCCTGGCTACACCTTC. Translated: CASSLGQGRPGYTF.